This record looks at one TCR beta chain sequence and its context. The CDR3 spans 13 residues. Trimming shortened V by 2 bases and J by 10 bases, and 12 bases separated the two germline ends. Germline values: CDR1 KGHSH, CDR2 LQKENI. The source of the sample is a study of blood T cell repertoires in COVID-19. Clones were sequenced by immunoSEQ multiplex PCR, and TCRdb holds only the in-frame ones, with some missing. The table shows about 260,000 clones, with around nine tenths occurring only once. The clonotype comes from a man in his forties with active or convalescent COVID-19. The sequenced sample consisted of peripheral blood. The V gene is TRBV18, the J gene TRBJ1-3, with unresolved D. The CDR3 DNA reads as TGTGCCAGCTCACCAGGTCCGGGATCTACCATATATTTT. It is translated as CASSPGPGSTIYF.